What follows are 24 T cell receptor beta chains derived from one specimen sequenced in a study of OX40 agonist ivuxolimab in advanced cancers. Sequencing used immunoSEQ multiplex PCR; TCRdb keeps in-frame clones, though not all of them. The sample gives tens of thousands of clones, about 93% of which show up once; less than 0.55% is in the top ten. Sequenced material: CD4+ or CD8+ T cells sorted from blood, taken in a trial of the OX40 agonist ivuxolimab. Every receptor here comes from an adult with an advanced solid tumor such as melanoma, head and neck, liver or kidney cancer.

The sample holds one count of this clone. The chain couples TRBV29-1 to TRBJ1-2, with no clear D. Germline V gene lookup returns CDR1 SQVTM and CDR2 ANQGSEA. The CDR3 contains 15 residues. Between the trimmed V and J ends, which lost 4 bases and 0 bases, there was a span of 15 bases. The CDR3 coding sequence is TGCAGCGTTGGCTCCGGGTCAGTCTCTAACTATGGCTACACCTTC. Protein product: CSVGSGSVSNYGYTF.

The V gene is TRBV29-1, the J gene TRBJ2-4; 7 bases are shared with TRBD1. The CDR3 length is 14 residues. The J segment lost 7 bases and the V segment lost 4 bases, leaving 10 bases of the junction unmatched. The germline CDR1 and CDR2 sequences are SQVTM and ANQGSEA. CDR3: CSVGHRGRVNIQYF. The DNA of the CDR3 is TGCAGCGTTGGTCATAGGGGGCGCGTGAACATTCAGTACTTC.

J is TRBJ2-1 and V is TRBV9, with 8 bases that match TRBD2. This CDR3 is 16 amino acids long. Trimming took 0 bases from V and 4 from J; bases not matched to a gene: 6. Germline V lookup: CDR1 SGDLS, CDR2 YYNGEE. The CDR3 loop reads CASSVASREAYNEQFF. The DNA for the CDR3 is TGTGCCAGCAGCGTAGCATCGCGGGAGGCGTACAATGAGCAGTTCTTC.

The rearrangement joins TRBV12-5 to TRBJ2-3; 8 nucleotides align to TRBD2. V gave up 1 base and J gave up 1 base; unmatched junction bases: 10. Germline V gene sequence: CDR1 LGHNT, CDR2 FRNRAP. This CDR3 spans 18 amino acids. CDR3 amino acids: CASGLAPKSGRGTDTQYF. Here the CDR3 DNA reads TGTGCTAGTGGTTTGGCCCCAAAGTCCGGGAGGGGCACAGATACGCAGTATTTT.

The V gene is TRBV6-1, the J gene TRBJ2-1, with 7 nucleotides matching TRBD2. Germline values: CDR1 MNHNS, CDR2 SASEGT. The CDR3 loop spans 15 amino acids. Trimming cost V 2 bases and J 7 bases; bases outside gene matches: 8. The DNA for the CDR3 is TGTGCCAGCAGTGAACCAGAACTAGCGAGGAATGAGCAGTTCTTC. Translating gives CASSEPELARNEQFF.

The gene calls are TRBV7-2 and TRBJ1-6; no definite D call. CDR1 is SGHTA and CDR2 is FQGNSA in the germline V gene. Deletions cut 1 base from V and 1 base from J, with 8 bases between. This CDR3 is 16 amino acids long. CDR3 in DNA: TGTGCCAGCAGCTTAGGGGGAGTATCCTATAATTCACCCCTCCACTTT. As protein: CASSLGGVSYNSPLHF.

The chain is built from TRBV7-7 and TRBJ2-3; TRBD2 is a possible D gene (6 bases). Germline CDR1 SSHAT, CDR2 FNYEAQ (reference sequence). There are 17 residues in the CDR3. Trimming removed 5 bases from V and 0 bases from J, with 18 bases in between. This chain's CDR3 is CASSPGLESYSTDTQYF. DNA of the CDR3: TGTGCCAGCAGCCCGGGACTGGAGAGCTATAGCACAGATACGCAGTATTTT. Drawing the rest from reference TRBV7-7 and TRBJ2-3, the complete variable domain is GAGVSQSPRYKVTKRGQDVTLRCDPISSHATLYWYQQALGQGPEFLTYFNYEAQPDKSGLPSDRFSAERPEGSISTLTIQRTEQRDSAMYRCASSPGLESYSTDTQYFGPGTRLTVL.

The J gene is TRBJ2-5, the V gene TRBV5-5; the D gene is possibly TRBD2 (6 bases). The germline V and J ends were trimmed by 2 bases and 0 bases, with 8 bases remaining between them. The CDR3 contains 14 residues. CDR1 SGHKS and CDR2 YYEKEE come from the germline V gene (reference sequence). The CDR3 is CASSFGTYQETQYF. CDR3 sequence (DNA): TGTGCCAGCAGCTTCGGGACTTACCAAGAGACCCAGTACTTC. Complete variable domain (other parts from reference TRBV5-5 and TRBJ2-5): DAGVTQSPTHLIKTRGQQVTLRCSPISGHKSVSWYQQVLGQGPQFIFQYYEKEERGRGNFPDRFSARQFPNYSSELNVNALLLGDSALYLCASSFGTYQETQYFGPGTRLLVL.

V usage is TRBV19 and J usage is TRBJ2-1; D is perhaps TRBD2 (6 bases). Germline V CDR1 and CDR2: LNHDA, SQIVND (reference sequence). V was shortened by 1 base and J by 0 bases, with 13 bases between the two germline ends. CDR3 length equals 17 residues. The CDR3 nucleotides are TGTGCCAGTAGTATAGGTAGCGGACTTAGCTCCTACAATGAGCAGTTCTTC. Its protein product is CASSIGSGLSSYNEQFF.

V usage is TRBV6-4 and J usage is TRBJ1-2; 9 bases line up with TRBD1. J was trimmed by 3 bases and V by 6 bases; bases with no gene match: 5. CDR3 length: 14 amino acids. In germline, CDR1 is MRHNA, CDR2 SNTAGT. CDR3 sequence reads: CASRQTGGDYGYTF. The CDR3 coding sequence is TGTGCCAGCAGGCAGACAGGGGGTGACTATGGCTACACCTTC.

V usage is TRBV10-3 and J usage is TRBJ2-7; 9 nucleotides align to TRBD1. This CDR3 contains 15 residues. CDR1 and CDR2 (germline): ENHRY, SYGVKD. Trimming removed 5 bases from V and 5 bases from J; junction bases left unmatched: 10. In nucleotides, the CDR3 is TGTGCCATCAGTTTCGAGGGACAGGGACTGGACGAGCAGTACTTC. Its translation: CAISFEGQGLDEQYF.

The V gene is TRBV14, the J gene TRBJ1-2; 9 bases are a match to TRBD1. J was trimmed by 7 bases and V by 4 bases; bases with no gene match: 7. This CDR3 contains 14 residues. Germline V gene lookup returns CDR1 SGHDN and CDR2 FVKESK. The CDR3 protein is CASSPDRGAFGYTF. CDR3 sequence (DNA): TGTGCCAGCAGCCCCGACAGGGGGGCCTTTGGCTACACCTTC. Based on the CDR3 plus reference TRBV14 and TRBJ1-2, the full variable domain is EAGVTQFPSHSVIEKGQTVTLRCDPISGHDNLYWYRRVMGKEIKFLLHFVKESKQDESGMPNNRFLAERTGGTYSTLKVQPAELEDSGVYFCASSPDRGAFGYTFGSGTRLTVV.

The chain is built from TRBV19 and TRBJ1-5; 8 bases map to TRBD1. V dropped 4 bases and J dropped 6; count of bases not matched to a gene: 11. Looked up from germline, CDR1 is LNHDA and CDR2 is SQIVND (reference sequence). This CDR3 contains 16 residues. CDR3 nucleotide sequence: TGTGCCAGTAGTAGGGCCCAGAGACAGGGGAGTCAGCCCCAGCATTTT. Its translation: CASSRAQRQGSQPQHF.

The genes are TRBV10-3 and TRBJ2-5; 9 positions agree with TRBD2. The CDR3 is 16 amino acids. Looked up from germline, CDR1 is ENHRY and CDR2 is SYGVKD. The junction had 13 bases not matched to a gene; V was cut back by 8 bases and J by 3 bases. The CDR3 bases are TGTGCCATCCAAGGGAGTAGCGGGAGAGGTGAAGAGACCCAGTACTTC. It specifies CAIQGSSGRGEETQYF.

V gene TRBV5-1 combines with J gene TRBJ1-5, with D possibly TRBD1 on 5 matching bases. Germline V lookup: CDR1 SGHRS, CDR2 YFSETQ. The CDR3 has 15 residues. The V end was cut by 1 base, the J end by 3 bases, with 11 bases between. CDR3 DNA sequence: TGCGCCAGCAGCTTGCTGGGGGAGTCCAATCAGCCCCAGCATTTT. Its protein product is CASSLLGESNQPQHF.

This chain uses TRBV5-1 with TRBJ2-2, with 11 bases lining up with TRBD2. Germline CDR1 SGHRS, CDR2 YFSETQ. The CDR3 spans 16 residues. V shed 3 bases and J 0 bases; nucleotides not matched to a gene: 1. The CDR3 protein is CASSSLAGANTGELFF. In DNA form, the CDR3 reads TGCGCCAGCAGCTCACTAGCGGGAGCGAACACCGGGGAGCTGTTTTTT. The variable domain in full, completed from reference TRBV5-1 and TRBJ2-2, reads KAGVTQTPRYLIKTRGQQVTLSCSPISGHRSVSWYQQTPGQGLQFLFEYFSETQRNKGNFPGRFSGRQFSNSRSEMNVSTLELGDSALYLCASSSLAGANTGELFFGEGSRLTVL.

The chain links TRBV5-1 to TRBJ1-2, with D unresolved. V lost 0 bases, J lost 8 bases, and 5 bases lay in between. Germline V CDR1 and CDR2: SGHRS, YFSETQ. CDR3 length equals 11 residues. The CDR3 loop reads CASSLGGGYTF. The DNA for the CDR3 is TGCGCCAGCAGCTTGGGTGGCGGCTACACCTTC.

The chain couples TRBV5-4 to TRBJ2-5, with D possibly TRBD2 on 6 matching bases. V lost 5 bases and J lost 4, with 18 bases in between. The CDR3 runs to 15 residues. CDR1 SGHNT and CDR2 YYREEE come from the germline V gene (reference sequence). The CDR3 reads CASSKKVSGTETQYF. CDR3 bases: TGTGCCAGCAGTAAGAAGGTTAGCGGCACAGAGACCCAGTACTTC.

The rearrangement links TRBV7-7 to TRBJ2-1, with 7 bases lining up with TRBD1. The CDR3 runs 13 residues. J was trimmed by 4 bases and V by 5 bases; bases with no gene match: 2. Germline CDR1 SSHAT, CDR2 FNYEAQ (reference sequence). The CDR3 DNA reads TGTGCCAGCAGCCGGGACAGATACAATGAGCAGTTCTTC. The encoded protein is CASSRDRYNEQFF.

This rearrangement joins TRBV27 to TRBJ2-6, with a weak D call TRBD1 (5 bases). Trimming cost V 5 bases and J 4 bases, with 12 bases left between them. The length of the CDR3 is 15 residues. Germline lookup yields CDR1 MNHEY and CDR2 SMNVEV (reference sequence). The DNA of the CDR3 is TGTGCCAGCAGTCTTGGGGCGACAGGGGCCAACGTCCTGACTTTC. As protein: CASSLGATGANVLTF.

The gene calls are TRBV19 and TRBJ2-3, with unresolved D. The germline V and J ends were trimmed by 5 bases and 2 bases, with 11 bases remaining between them. The length of the CDR3 is 14 residues. Per germline, CDR1 LNHDA and CDR2 SQIVND (reference sequence). This CDR3 reads CASSAPAYTDTQYF. CDR3 nucleotide sequence: TGTGCCAGTAGTGCCCCAGCGTACACAGATACGCAGTATTTT.

Comments on this clone: Other DNA sequences in this specimen translate into the identical CDR3. The J gene is TRBJ1-4, the V gene TRBV6-1; 8 nucleotides line up with TRBD1. This CDR3 spans 14 amino acids. V trimming: 3 bases; J trimming: 8 bases; junction bases outside the gene matches: 5. Germline values: CDR1 MNHNS, CDR2 SASEGT. The CDR3 loop is CASSDGQGGEKLFF. CDR3 DNA: TGTGCCAGCAGTGACGGACAGGGAGGCGAAAAACTGTTTTTT.

The chain joins TRBV6-5 to TRBJ2-6, with 8 bases identical to TRBD2. V was clipped by 6 bases and J by 1 base; unmatched bases: 2. The CDR3 is 15 residues long. Germline-derived CDR1 and CDR2 are MNHEY and SVGAGI. Here the CDR3 DNA reads TGTGCCAGCAGAACTAGCGGATCTGGGGCCAACGTCCTGACTTTC. Translated: CASRTSGSGANVLTF.

V is TRBV9 and J is TRBJ1-1; no clear D. There are 14 residues in the CDR3. Germline CDR1 SGDLS, CDR2 YYNGEE. Trimming pared 4 bases from V and 11 bases from J, leaving 21 bases between. The CDR3 sequence is CASSPSPDRTSAFF. In DNA, the CDR3 is TGTGCCAGCAGCCCAAGCCCAGATAGAACTTCGGCTTTCTTT.